A selection of T cell receptor beta chains follows, all from one sample in a study of STAT5B mutations in CD4+ large granular lymphocyte leukemia. Clones were read by immunoSEQ multiplex PCR, and TCRdb kept only the in-frame ones, dropping some. This table has tens of thousands of clones, about 86% appearing once. Sequenced sample: CD4+ T cells from blood buffy coats. The origin of the receptors is a human donor in good health. The conserved cysteine and the conserved F or W are not part of the CDR3 here. D genes are given only for firm matches.

j_gene | len | v_gene | d_gene | CDR3aa
TRBJ1-2 | 13 | TRBV6-1 | NA | ASSDSSKVYYGYT
TRBJ1-1 | 12 | TRBV19 | NA | ASSIRTALTEAF
TRBJ1-1 | 11 | TRBV5-1 | NA | ASSTSGETEAF
TRBJ1-4 | 13 | TRBV19 | TRBD1 | ASSSQPRGDEKLF
TRBJ2-7 | 12 | TRBV29-1 | TRBD2 | SVLPRGSGTEQY
TRBJ1-2 | 12 | TRBV6-1 | TRBD1 | ASRRAGTGRGYT
TRBJ2-7 | 9 | TRBV20-1 | NA | SALTGYEQY
TRBJ2-7 | 13 | TRBV10-3 | TRBD2 | AISETSGGANEQY
TRBJ1-5 | 11 | TRBV6-4 | NA | ASSQDGDQPQH
TRBJ2-3 | 15 | TRBV23-1 | TRBD2 | ASSQNSGSLNTDTQY
TRBJ2-3 | 14 | TRBV4-1 | NA | ASSQVLPGLADTQY
TRBJ2-3 | 11 | TRBV29-1 | TRBD2 | SVDSGGTDTQY
TRBJ2-1 | 13 | TRBV10-3 | NA | AITRSVLSYNEQF
TRBJ1-5 | 13 | TRBV5-6 | NA | ASSFAGAVNQPQH
TRBJ2-2 | 14 | TRBV11-2 | TRBD1 | ASVLGTGSNTGELF
TRBJ2-1 | 15 | TRBV5-1 | TRBD2 | ASSSGHSGGFYNEQF
TRBJ2-7 | 13 | TRBV10-1 | NA | ASSEGGPPTYEQY
TRBJ2-5 | 11 | TRBV10-3 | NA | AISESGRETQY
TRBJ2-1 | 14 | TRBV15 | TRBD2 | ATSLGLAGVEGEQF
TRBJ1-1 | 12 | TRBV7-9 | TRBD1 | ASSPSTGHTEAF
TRBJ2-3 | 15 | TRBV7-2 | TRBD2 | ASSPRRLAGGADTQY
TRBJ2-2 | 14 | TRBV30 | TRBD2 | AWRLSSGGAVGELF
TRBJ1-2 | 14 | TRBV28 | TRBD1 | ASSAGTGAFGGGYT
TRBJ2-7 | 13 | TRBV11-2 | TRBD2 | ASSPLGGLYYEQY
TRBJ2-5 | 14 | TRBV11-2 | TRBD2 | ASSLEGGGARETQY
TRBJ1-5 | 13 | TRBV6-5 | NA | ASSTGQYSNQPQH
TRBJ2-5 | 12 | TRBV6-5 | TRBD1 | ASSPTTGLSFQY
TRBJ2-7 | 11 | TRBV7-2 | NA | ASSLGLHYEQY
TRBJ2-1 | 13 | TRBV10-3 | TRBD2 | AIWDQRGGYNEQF
TRBJ2-1 | 9 | TRBV7-6 | NA | ASSPDNEQF
TRBJ1-6 | 10 | TRBV14 | NA | ASSQVRSALH
TRBJ2-7 | 11 | TRBV7-9 | NA | ASSRTSTYEQY
TRBJ1-5 | 11 | TRBV19 | NA | ASRRGMYQPQH
TRBJ2-1 | 10 | TRBV4-1 | NA | ASSRTGVEQF
TRBJ2-7 | 14 | TRBV19 | NA | ASSKLQGSYSYEQY
TRBJ1-5 | 16 | TRBV19 | TRBD1 | ASSITGVPVTSNQPQH
TRBJ2-7 | 13 | TRBV11-1 | TRBD2 | ASSLGSSGRVEQY
TRBJ2-1 | 14 | TRBV5-1 | TRBD2 | ASSHGGASGYNEQF
TRBJ2-1 | 12 | TRBV5-1 | NA | ASSFDVGYNEQF
TRBJ2-7 | 13 | TRBV7-3 | NA | ASSLTGGTFYEQY
TRBJ2-7 | 13 | TRBV7-6 | TRBD2 | ASSLRLAPIYEQY
TRBJ2-7 | 10 | TRBV27 | NA | ASSLAGYEQY
TRBJ2-5 | 13 | TRBV14 | NA | ASSQGGRGVETQY
TRBJ1-2 | 12 | TRBV28 | TRBD1 | ASSVTGANYGYT
TRBJ2-1 | 12 | TRBV5-1 | NA | ASSFEGPYNEQF
TRBJ1-1 | 9 | TRBV2 | NA | ASVGNTEAF
TRBJ1-2 | 14 | TRBV10-2 | TRBD1 | ASSLPPGQGEYGYT
TRBJ1-2 | 11 | TRBV7-2 | TRBD1 | ASSAGQVYGYT
TRBJ1-2 | 13 | TRBV5-5 | TRBD1 | ASSMAGTGKEGYT
TRBJ2-2 | 13 | TRBV30 | NA | AWSVSPSNTGELF
TRBJ1-5 | 13 | TRBV19 | NA | ASSIEPQGSQPQH
TRBJ2-7 | 14 | TRBV5-1 | TRBD1 | ASSLGHRGLGYEQY